One and the same sample provided the 32 T cell receptor beta chains below, sequenced in a study of shared clonotypes between healthy human individuals. Sequencing was performed with immunoSEQ multiplex PCR; in TCRdb, only in-frame clones are kept and a portion is missing. This sample has just over 2,000,000 clones; 85% to 95% occur once, and the top ten carry 0.13%. The sequencing input was naive CD4+ T cells sorted from blood. Indicated subset: CD45RA+ positively selected. These TCRs come from a man between 18 and 35 years old in good health.

Worth noting for this clone: Other DNA sequences within the sample encode an identical CDR3. The DNA of the CDR3 is TGTGCCAGCAGCTTGGCGGCAGATACGCAGTATTTT. Translated, it gives CASSLAADTQYF. The chain joins TRBV5-4 to TRBJ2-3; D is undetermined. The germline gives CDR1 SGHNT, CDR2 YYREEE (reference sequence). The length of the CDR3 is 12 residues. Trimming shortened V by 0 bases and J by 4 bases, and 3 bases separated the two germline ends.

The gene calls are TRBV7-2 and TRBJ2-5; 7 bases map to TRBD1. Unmatched junction bases numbered 7, after V lost 4 bases and J lost 2 bases. There are 15 residues in the CDR3. Germline CDR1 is SGHTA and CDR2 is FQGNSA. The CDR3 loop is CASSYTSRGQETQYF. In nucleotides, the CDR3 is TGTGCCAGCAGCTACACTTCCAGGGGGCAAGAGACCCAGTACTTC.

The chain employs TRBV7-8 and TRBJ2-1; no firm D call. Trimming took 1 base from V and 6 from J, leaving 16 bases between them. CDR3 size: 16 residues. Per germline, CDR1 SGHVS and CDR2 FQNEAQ. CDR3 bases: TGTGCCAGCAGCTTAGGGAGCTTAGCCAGTGCCAATGAGCAGTTCTTC. Residues: CASSLGSLASANEQFF.

This clone was observed once. The DNA of the CDR3 is TGTGCCAGCAGCGTAGGACTAGCGGGTTCTCAAGAGACCCAGTACTTC. Protein sequence: CASSVGLAGSQETQYF. The V call is TRBV9, the J call TRBJ2-5, with 10 nucleotides matching TRBD2. Losses at the gene ends were 0 bases for V and 2 bases for J; bases not matched to a gene: 4. The CDR3 covers 16 residues. The V gene's germline CDR1 is SGDLS and CDR2 YYNGEE. Variable domain in full (rest from reference TRBV9 and TRBJ2-5): DSGVTQTPKHLITATGQRVTLRCSPRSGDLSVYWYQQSLDQGLQFLIQYYNGEERAKGNILERFSAQQFPDLHSELNLSSLELGDSALYFCASSVGLAGSQETQYFGPGTRLLVL.

The chain joins TRBV11-2 to TRBJ2-7; 12 nucleotides match TRBD1. In germline, CDR1 is SGHAT, CDR2 FQNNGV. Trimming at V came to 1 base and at J to 5 bases, leaving 3 bases not matched to a gene. The CDR3 consists of 15 residues. The CDR3: CASSLGDRGRDEQYF. For the CDR3, the DNA is TGTGCCAGCAGCTTAGGGGACAGGGGGCGGGACGAGCAGTACTTC.

The V and J genes are TRBV5-1 and TRBJ2-3; D is possibly TRBD1 (6 bases). Germline CDR1 reads SGHRS; CDR2 reads YFSETQ. V gave up 2 bases and J gave up 0 bases, with 13 bases separating them. The CDR3 is 16 residues long. CDR3 loop: CASSFGSGQSTDTQYF. As DNA, the CDR3 is TGCGCCAGCAGCTTTGGCTCCGGACAGAGCACAGATACGCAGTATTTT.

The J gene is TRBJ2-1, the V gene TRBV5-1; 8 nucleotides align to TRBD2. Germline CDR1 SGHRS, CDR2 YFSETQ. Unmatched junction bases numbered 4, after V lost 0 bases and J lost 5 bases. The CDR3 consists of 15 residues. The CDR3 spells CASSLAGGQNNEQFF. The CDR3 DNA reads TGCGCCAGCAGCTTGGCGGGGGGGCAGAACAATGAGCAGTTCTTC.

The CDR3 DNA follows: TGTGCCAGCAGCTTACAGGGGTCTGCTCAAGAGACCCAGTACTTC. It codes for CASSLQGSAQETQYF. The chain links TRBV11-3 to TRBJ2-5, with D tentatively TRBD1 (6 bases). V dropped 2 bases and J dropped 2 bases, with 12 bases sitting between them. The CDR3 contains 15 residues. CDR1 is SGHNT, CDR2 YENEEA, per germline. Complete variable domain (other parts from reference TRBV11-3 and TRBJ2-5): EAGVVQSPRYKIIEKKQPVAFWCNPISGHNTLYWYLQNLGQGPELLIRYENEEAVDDSQLPKDRFSAERLKGVDSTLKIQPAELGDSAVYLCASSLQGSAQETQYFGPGTRLLVL.

For this clone: One end of the junction is discordant with germline, which a read error may explain. The gene calls are TRBV29-1 and TRBJ2-2; TRBD1 might be the D (7 bases). CDR3 length: 15 amino acids. CDR1 is SQVTM and CDR2 is ANQGSEA in the germline V gene. The CDR3, as DNA: TGCAGCGTTGAAGGGCAGGGGGGAGGCACCGAGGAGCTGTTTTTT. Translating it yields CSVEGQGGGTEELFF.

The chain recombines TRBV19 with TRBJ2-3; no reliable D call. Germline V lookup: CDR1 LNHDA, CDR2 SQIVND (reference sequence). The CDR3 length is 14 residues. Trimming took 3 bases from V and 6 from J, leaving 13 bases between them. The CDR3 DNA reads TGTGCCAGTAGTATTAGCTTCGGAGTCGATACGCAGTATTTT. Encoded protein: CASSISFGVDTQYF. Based on the CDR3 plus reference TRBV19 and TRBJ2-3, the full variable domain is DGGITQSPKYLFRKEGQNVTLSCEQNLNHDAMYWYRQDPGQGLRLIYYSQIVNDFQKGDIAEGYSVSREKKESFPLTVTSAQKNPTAFYLCASSISFGVDTQYFGPGTRLTVL.

The rearrangement joins TRBV6-5 to TRBJ2-7, with TRBD2 matching over 10 bases. Germline V lookup: CDR1 MNHEY, CDR2 SVGAGI. The V and J ends lost 0 bases and 2 bases, in that order; junction bases with no gene match: 1. There are 15 residues in the CDR3. CDR3 loop: CASSYSTSGAYEQYF. CDR3 sequence (DNA): TGTGCCAGCAGTTACTCCACTAGCGGGGCCTACGAGCAGTACTTC.

This chain joins TRBV7-2 and TRBJ2-1; D is possibly TRBD1 (5 bases). The V gene lost 3 bases and the J gene lost 8 bases, with 17 bases spanning the gap. This CDR3 region has 15 residues. Per the germline V gene, CDR1 is SGHTA and CDR2 is FQGNSA. For the CDR3, the DNA is TGTGCCAGCAGCTTCAGGGCCCACAGGCTCTATGAGCAGTTCTTC. It yields the protein CASSFRAHRLYEQFF. Together with reference TRBV7-2 and TRBJ2-1, the CDR3 gives the full variable domain: GAGVSQSPSNKVTEKGKDVELRCDPISGHTALYWYRQSLGQGLEFLIYFQGNSAPDKSGLPSDRFSAERTGGSVSTLTIQRTQQEDSAVYLCASSFRAHRLYEQFFGPGTRLTVL.

This sequence joins TRBV27 and TRBJ2-7; TRBD2 agrees at 7 bases. The V segment lost 7 bases and the J segment 6 bases; nucleotides outside the gene matches: 15. This CDR3 contains 15 residues. Germline V gene sequence: CDR1 MNHEY, CDR2 SMNVEV (reference sequence). CDR3 nucleotides: TGTGCCAGCAATATCGCGGGACTACCATCGGGCGAGCAGTACTTC. It translates to CASNIAGLPSGEQYF.

This chain uses TRBV6-1 with TRBJ1-2, with TRBD1 identical over 7 bases. The length of the CDR3 is 12 residues. J lost 8 bases, V lost 7 bases, and 7 bases had no gene match. CDR1 MNHNS and CDR2 SASEGT come from the germline V gene. Here the CDR3 DNA reads TGTGCCAGCACCTGGACAGGCGGCGGCTACACCTTC. This encodes CASTWTGGGYTF.

The chain joins TRBV10-3 to TRBJ2-5, with D tentatively TRBD1 (8 bases). Trimming took 4 bases from V and 7 from J, leaving 16 bases between them. This CDR3 has 14 residues. Germline CDR1 ENHRY, CDR2 SYGVKD. This chain's CDR3 is CAISGGGQAATQYF. The CDR3 nucleotides read TGTGCCATCAGTGGCGGGGGACAGGCAGCGACCCAGTACTTC.

The V and J genes are TRBV9 and TRBJ2-5, with D perhaps matching TRBD1 (5 bases). V was clipped by 0 bases and J by 1 base, with 10 bases between them. Germline V gives CDR1 SGDLS, CDR2 YYNGEE. The CDR3 has 15 amino acids. The CDR3 spells CASSVVVGAQETQYF. The CDR3 nucleotides are TGTGCCAGCAGCGTAGTCGTTGGGGCCCAAGAGACCCAGTACTTC.

This clone occurred once. The chain links TRBV20-1 to TRBJ2-7; D not resolved. The V and J ends lost 6 bases and 2 bases respectively, with 8 bases between them. Germline values: CDR1 DFQATT, CDR2 SNEGSKA (reference sequence). The CDR3 length is 11 residues. The CDR3 nucleotides are TGCAGTGCCTCCACCGCCTACGAGCAGTACTTC. Translation gives CSASTAYEQYF.

This clone was seen just once. The chain couples TRBV9 to TRBJ2-5, with D perhaps matching TRBD2 (6 bases). This CDR3 is 15 amino acids long. The germline V gene has CDR1 SGDLS and CDR2 YYNGEE. Deletions cut 4 bases from V and 5 bases from J, with 18 bases between. The CDR3 reads CASSPRLGEGETQYF. Written as DNA, the CDR3 is TGTGCCAGCAGCCCCCGACTAGGGGAAGGGGAGACCCAGTACTTC.

This clone occurred once. The same CDR3 arises from other DNA sequences in this sample as well. The chain has TRBV7-2 and TRBJ2-7; D is perhaps TRBD1 or TRBD2 (5 bases each). From germline, CDR1 is SGHTA and CDR2 FQGNSA. V was cut by 1 base and J by 2 bases, with 9 bases left in between. The CDR3 contains 14 residues. DNA for the CDR3: TGTGCCAGCAGCTTAGATGGGGGAACCTACGAGCAGTACTTC. It encodes CASSLDGGTYEQYF.

This clone was seen just once. The chain carries TRBV5-4 and TRBJ2-7, with a possible D match to TRBD1 (5 bases). The CDR3 totals 18 residues. Germline loops: CDR1 SGHNT, CDR2 YYREEE (reference sequence). Trimming took 3 bases from V and 0 from J, leaving 22 bases between them. In DNA, the CDR3 is TGTGCCAGCAGCTACGGTCTAGGTCTAGGGGCCTACTCCTACGAGCAGTACTTC. Encoded protein: CASSYGLGLGAYSYEQYF.

This sequence joins TRBV14 and TRBJ2-7, with D perhaps matching TRBD2 (7 bases). The V and J ends lost 1 base and 0 bases respectively, with 13 bases between them. The CDR3 spans 16 residues. Germline loops: CDR1 SGHDN, CDR2 FVKESK. The CDR3 DNA sequence: TGTGCCAGCAGCCAAGGAGGAGGGGGGGTCTCCTACGAGCAGTACTTC. Its translation is CASSQGGGGVSYEQYF.

This chain's CDR3 is CASGTGYEQYF. CDR3 bases: TGTGCCAGCGGAACAGGGTACGAGCAGTACTTC. This sequence joins TRBV19 and TRBJ2-7, with a weak D call TRBD1 (6 bases). V lost 9 bases to trimming and J lost 4 bases, with 10 bases between them. CDR1 and CDR2 (germline): LNHDA, SQIVND (reference sequence). This CDR3 region has 11 residues.

The V and J genes are TRBV27 and TRBJ2-5; unclear D gene. Trimming pared 2 bases from V and 5 bases from J, leaving 15 bases between. CDR1 is MNHEY and CDR2 is SMNVEV in the germline V gene (reference sequence). This CDR3 is built from 15 residues. CDR3 loop: CASSLNAQFPETQYF. Written as DNA, the CDR3 is TGTGCCAGCAGTTTAAACGCACAATTCCCGGAGACCCAGTACTTC.

The chain has TRBV9 and TRBJ2-7, with D possibly matching TRBD2 (5 bases). Germline lookup yields CDR1 SGDLS and CDR2 YYNGEE. Trimming took off 0 bases at V and 5 bases at J, with 15 bases between the two ends. This CDR3 has 15 residues. This chain's CDR3 is CASSVAGGTLHEQYF. CDR3 in DNA: TGTGCCAGCAGCGTAGCAGGAGGAACTCTGCACGAGCAGTACTTC.

This rearrangement joins TRBV25-1 to TRBJ1-2, with D tentatively TRBD1 (6 bases). CDR3 length: 15 amino acids. Germline CDR1 and CDR2: MGHDK and SYGVNS. With 5 bases removed from V and 8 bases from J, the gap between germline ends came to 21 bases. CDR3 loop: CASSRLSSGAGGYTF. The CDR3 bases are TGTGCCAGCAGTAGACTTTCCTCAGGGGCGGGAGGCTACACCTTC.

The CDR3 is CASSYSDRGPEAFF. The CDR3 nucleotides read TGTGCCAGCAGTTACTCGGACAGGGGGCCTGAAGCTTTCTTT. V gene TRBV6-6 combines with J gene TRBJ1-1; the match to TRBD1 covers 11 bases. V lost 0 bases, J lost 6 bases, and 0 bases stayed unmatched. This CDR3 is built from 14 residues. Per the germline V gene, CDR1 is MNHNY and CDR2 is SVGAGI (reference sequence).

The count of this clone is one. This specimen includes other DNA sequences encoding the same CDR3. The V call is TRBV5-4, the J call TRBJ2-2, with 8 bases matching TRBD1. V trimming: 4 bases; J trimming: 2 bases; junction bases outside the gene matches: 7. Germline-derived CDR1 and CDR2 are SGHNT and YYREEE (reference sequence). This CDR3 spans 16 amino acids. The CDR3 sequence: CASSLRTGLNTGELFF. The CDR3 DNA reads TGTGCCAGCAGCCTAAGGACAGGGCTCAACACCGGGGAGCTGTTTTTT.

The chain uses TRBV4-1 and TRBJ2-3, with 9 positions matching TRBD2. Germline values: CDR1 MGHRA, CDR2 YSYEKL. V lost 2 bases and J lost 4; bases outside the gene matches: 10. The CDR3 contains 17 residues. CDR3 in DNA: TGCGCCAGCAGCCAACTGCCCGGGACTAGCACCGCAGATACGCAGTATTTT. Encoded protein: CASSQLPGTSTADTQYF.

This clone has a single count. The rearrangement links TRBV18 to TRBJ1-1; D might be TRBD1 (6 bases). V shed 2 bases and J shed 1 base, with 11 bases lying between them. Germline V gene data show CDR1 as KGHSH and CDR2 as LQKENI. The CDR3 is 15 amino acids. CDR3 in DNA: TGTGCCAGCTCACCAAAGACAGGCGCGAACACTGAAGCTTTCTTT. Its translation is CASSPKTGANTEAFF.

The V call is TRBV30, the J call TRBJ1-3; TRBD1 agrees at 8 bases. The trim removed 5 bases at V and 2 bases at J, leaving 2 bases unmatched. Germline-derived CDR1 and CDR2 are GTSNPN and SVGIG (reference sequence). The length of the CDR3 is 13 residues. The CDR3 DNA is TGTGCCTGGGAGGACAGGGCTGGAAACACCATATATTTT. It codes for CAWEDRAGNTIYF.

Concerning this clone itself: The sample carries other DNA sequences with the same CDR3. The chain recombines TRBV19 with TRBJ1-2; weak D call: TRBD1 (5 bases). CDR1 LNHDA and CDR2 SQIVND come from the germline V gene (reference sequence). CDR3 size: 15 residues. The ends were cut back, 0 bases at V and 2 bases at J, with 10 bases in the middle. CDR3: CASSIEGQGNYGYTF. In DNA form, the CDR3 reads TGTGCCAGTAGTATAGAGGGGCAGGGAAACTATGGCTACACCTTC.

This chain's CDR3 is CASRKGQGSSMNTEAFF. The CDR3 DNA follows: TGCGCCAGCAGAAAGGGACAGGGGAGCTCTATGAACACTGAAGCTTTCTTT. This sequence joins TRBV5-1 and TRBJ1-1, with 10 bases identical to TRBD1. The V gene's germline CDR1 is SGHRS and CDR2 YFSETQ. V was pared by 5 bases and J by 0 bases, with 10 bases of the junction left unmatched. The CDR3 is 17 residues long. Full variable domain (outside the CDR3, taken from reference TRBV5-1 and TRBJ1-1): KAGVTQTPRYLIKTRGQQVTLSCSPISGHRSVSWYQQTPGQGLQFLFEYFSETQRNKGNFPGRFSGRQFSNSRSEMNVSTLELGDSALYLCASRKGQGSSMNTEAFFGQGTRLTVV.